These T cell receptor beta chains were read from a single sample in a study of cytomegalovirus exposure and HLA in healthy donors. Assay: immunoSEQ multiplex PCR; the TCRdb copy retains only in-frame clones and omits some. The table lists some 150,000 clones, around 84% of them singletons. Sequenced: PBMCs. The receptors shown here come from a woman aged 18-30 years in good health and CMV-seronegative. Each CDR3 is given with its conserved first and last residue. A D gene is named only where the DNA matches it firmly. Not every row has a clone size; where given, it reads once, few, many or a size class.

J gene | clone size | D gene | V gene | CDR3 protein | CDR3 DNA
TRBJ1-2 | NA | TRBD1 | TRBV10-3 | CAISGGDYGYTF | TGTGCCATTTCAGGGGGCGACTATGGCTACACCTTC
TRBJ2-4 | NA | NA | TRBV6-1 | CASSEARGNIQYF | TGTGCCAGCAGTGAAGCTCGGGGAAACATTCAGTACTTC
TRBJ2-7 | few | NA | TRBV7-9 | CASSLQGLEQYF | TGTGCCAGCAGCTTACAGGGACTCGAGCAGTACTTC
TRBJ1-2 | few | TRBD1 | TRBV5-1 | CASSPTGDYGYTF | TGCGCCAGCAGCCCAACAGGGGACTATGGCTACACCTTC
TRBJ2-1 | NA | TRBD2 | TRBV7-9 | CASSARTSGGASSYNEQFF | TGTGCCAGCAGCGCTCGGACTAGCGGGGGGGCTAGCTCCTACAATGAGCAGTTCTTC
TRBJ2-5 | NA | TRBD2 | TRBV4-1 | CASSQEKLASGVETQYF | TGCGCCAGCAGCCAAGAGAAACTTGCTAGCGGGGTGGAGACCCAGTACTTC
TRBJ2-3 | NA | TRBD1 | TRBV30 | CAWSVQGIGTQYF | TGTGCCTGGAGTGTACAGGGGATAGGTACGCAGTATTTT
TRBJ2-1 | NA | TRBD2 | TRBV7-9 | CASWASGTSYNEQFF | TGTGCCAGCTGGGCTAGCGGGACTTCCTACAATGAGCAGTTCTTC
TRBJ2-7 | NA | TRBD2 | TRBV7-2 | CASSSRGVSSYEQYF | TGTGCCAGCAGCTCCCGGGGGGTCAGCTCCTACGAGCAGTACTTC
TRBJ2-7 | NA | TRBD2 | TRBV5-1 | CASSLGRGSSYEQYF | TGCGCCAGCAGCTTGGGGCGGGGGAGCTCCTACGAGCAGTACTTC
TRBJ1-5 | NA | TRBD1 | TRBV30 | CAWSPRGDQPQHF | TGTGCCTGGAGTCCCAGGGGGGATCAGCCCCAGCATTTT
TRBJ2-7 | NA | TRBD2 | TRBV28 | CASSFPAERERYEQYF | TGTGCCAGCAGTTTCCCCGCTGAGCGGGAGCGCTACGAGCAGTACTTC
TRBJ2-3 | NA | NA | TRBV11-1 | CASGQGMMGTDTQYF | TGTGCCAGCGGCCAGGGGATGATGGGGACAGATACGCAGTATTTT
TRBJ2-7 | NA | TRBD2 | TRBV6-5 | CASSDGLAYYEQYF | TGTGCCAGCAGTGACGGACTAGCGTACTACGAGCAGTACTTC
TRBJ2-3 | NA | TRBD2 | TRBV4-1 | CASSQQKGLVSTDTQYF | TGCGCCAGCAGCCAACAGAAGGGACTAGTTAGCACAGATACGCAGTATTTT
TRBJ1-5 | NA | NA | TRBV10-2 | CASSLGGRPQHF | TGCGCCAGCAGTTTGGGGGGACGGCCCCAGCATTTT
TRBJ2-3 | few | TRBD1 | TRBV6-6 | CASSTAGTGAGDTQYF | TGTGCCAGCAGCACAGCCGGGACAGGGGCGGGAGATACGCAGTATTTT
TRBJ1-4 | NA | NA | TRBV30 | CAWSVNLRSEKLFF | TGTGCCTGGAGTGTAAACCTCCGAAGCGAAAAACTGTTTTTT
TRBJ2-3 | NA | NA | TRBV5-1 | CASSFAPADTQYF | TGCGCCAGCAGCTTCGCGCCGGCAGATACGCAGTATTTT
TRBJ2-4 | NA | NA | TRBV6-1 | CASSTLSDIQYF | TGTGCCAGCAGTACCCTATCGGACATTCAGTACTTC
TRBJ2-1 | NA | TRBD1 | TRBV5-1 | CASSTGQGDNEQFF | TGCGCCAGCAGCACGGGACAGGGGGACAATGAGCAGTTCTTC
TRBJ2-5 | NA | NA | TRBV15 | CATSRDSIGAQYF | TGTGCCACCAGCAGAGATTCCATCGGGGCCCAGTACTTC
TRBJ2-5 | NA | TRBD2 | TRBV28 | CASSREEGSVGRGQYF | TGTGCCAGCAGTCGGGAGGAGGGATCGGTAGGAAGGGGACAGTACTTC
TRBJ1-2 | few | NA | TRBV27 | CASSPQGTYGYTF | TGTGCCAGCAGTCCTCAGGGAACCTATGGCTACACCTTC
TRBJ2-7 | NA | TRBD2 | TRBV28 | CASRLAGEQVDEQYF | TGTGCCAGCAGACTTGCGGGAGAGCAAGTAGACGAGCAGTACTTC
TRBJ2-7 | NA | NA | TRBV7-2 | CASSPYGGQGLHQYF | TGTGCCAGCAGCCCCTATGGGGGTCAGGGGCTCCACCAATACTTC
TRBJ2-2 | NA | TRBD1 | TRBV18 | CASSPIRRGQSPNTGELFF | TGTGCCAGCTCACCAATTCGCAGGGGGCAAAGTCCGAACACCGGGGAGCTGTTTTTT
TRBJ2-7 | NA | NA | TRBV15 | CATSPRDSVFSYEQYF | TGTGCCACCAGCCCTCGAGATAGCGTCTTCTCCTACGAGCAGTACTTC